This entry describes one T cell receptor (beta chain). The antigen is undetermined. One end of the junction varies from germline; a read error may be responsible. RNA was extracted from bulk tissue without any cell sorting. This non-tumor lung sample came from over 3 cm beyond the tumor edge. Chemotherapy-naive patients with new lung cancer underwent thoracic surgery in China, August–late 2014. Germline assignment: CDR1 MNHNS and CDR2 SASEGT. The CDR3 length is 16 residues. Three rounds of nested PCR, following a modified ARM-PCR protocol, produced the TCRbeta library. Each CDR3 protein is one row after TCRdb ran MiXCR on the multiplex PCR reads. The sample contains 50,000 to 60,000 distinct CDR3 sequences, about 70% of which appear only once. The sample originates from a study of tumor and adjacent non-tumor tissue in lung cancer. Notes on the study in general: Patients with more diverse tumor TCRs had worse survival.

The specimen was distant non-tumor lung tissue. V gene TRBV6-1 combines with J gene TRBJ1-2; TRBD1 might be the D (5 bases). The sequence was collected from a woman in her sixties or seventies with non-small cell lung cancer. DNA for the CDR3: TGTGCCAGCAGTGAAAGATACAGGACAATTAAGTATGGATACACTTTC. It yields the protein CASSERYRTIKYGYTF.